These 25 T cell receptor beta chains came from one sample sequenced in a study of blood T cell repertoires in COVID-19 (dated by TCRdb to about 2020). The library was produced with the immunoSEQ multiplex PCR assay. In TCRdb, the immuneACCESS table is reduced to in-frame sequences with V and J assigned. These tables do not hold every clone; where another copy was compared, an unresolved V gene accounts for under half, and the others remain unexplained. In this sample the table shows 97,000 or so clones, approximately 90% of which occur a single time. The ten largest make up around 5% of the sample. The sequencing input was peripheral blood. These receptors came from a woman in her forties or fifties with COVID-19, enrolled during active disease.

V is TRBV24-1 and J is TRBJ2-7, with a tentative D call TRBD2 (5 bases). CDR1 and CDR2 (germline): KGHDR, SFDVKD. This CDR3 contains 16 residues. V shed 2 bases and J shed 3 bases, with 16 bases lying between them. CDR3 nucleotide sequence: TGTGCCACCAGTGATTCGGCCAGCCCGGGAAGCTACGAGCAGTACTTC. Translating gives CATSDSASPGSYEQYF.

V and J are TRBV18 and TRBJ2-7, with D possibly being TRBD2 (6 bases). Germline CDR1 reads KGHSH; CDR2 reads LQKENI. V lost 3 bases and J 2 bases, leaving 11 bases between the germline ends. This CDR3 is 14 amino acids long. The CDR3 reads CASSPSGPAYEQYF. The DNA of the CDR3 is TGTGCCAGCTCACCCAGCGGGCCCGCCTACGAGCAGTACTTC. Full variable domain (missing parts from reference TRBV18 and TRBJ2-7): NAGVMQNPRHLVRRRGQEARLRCSPMKGHSHVYWYRQLPEEGLKFMVYLQKENIIDESGMPKERFSAEFPKEGPSILRIQQVVRGDSAAYFCASSPSGPAYEQYFGPGTRLTVT.

This sequence joins TRBV27 and TRBJ1-6; D is unresolved. CDR1 and CDR2 from the germline V gene are MNHEY and SMNVEV (reference sequence). Trimming took off 3 bases at V and 7 bases at J, with 10 bases between the two ends. The CDR3 is made up of 14 amino acids. The CDR3 DNA reads TGTGCCAGCAGTTTTACACTAGAGAATTCACCCCTCCACTTT. The encoded protein is CASSFTLENSPLHF.

The chain links TRBV27 to TRBJ1-2; D is unclear. V dropped 3 bases and J dropped 3 bases, with 20 bases sitting between them. Germline CDR1 MNHEY, CDR2 SMNVEV (reference sequence). The CDR3 runs 17 residues. CDR3 sequence reads: CASSFIGRVEGHYGYTF. CDR3 nucleotides: TGTGCCAGCAGTTTCATCGGGAGGGTAGAAGGTCACTATGGCTACACCTTC.

The chain uses TRBV28 and TRBJ1-4, with unresolved D. V was pared by 3 bases and J by 2 bases, with 7 bases between. Per the germline V gene, CDR1 is MDHEN and CDR2 is SYDVKM. This CDR3 spans 14 amino acids. The CDR3 spells CASSFSVTNEKLFF. The CDR3 DNA sequence: TGTGCCAGCAGTTTTTCGGTTACTAATGAAAAACTGTTTTTT.

This clone occurred a few times. The CDR3 nucleotides are TGTGCCAGCAGTTGGGCAGGGTTCTTCGGGGAGCTGTTTTTT. Translating it yields CASSWAGFFGELFF. V usage is TRBV27 and J usage is TRBJ2-2; the D gene is possibly TRBD1 (5 bases). Trimming took 4 bases from V and 7 from J, leaving 13 bases between them. Germline V gene sequence: CDR1 MNHEY, CDR2 SMNVEV (reference sequence). The CDR3 covers 14 residues.

The chain employs TRBV2 and TRBJ1-2; D is unresolved. CDR3 length: 15 amino acids. Deletions cut 1 base from V and 0 bases from J, with 9 bases between. Looked up from germline, CDR1 is SNHLY and CDR2 is FYNNEI. CDR3: CASSEGAPANYGYTF. In DNA, the CDR3 is TGTGCCAGCAGTGAAGGGGCCCCAGCTAACTATGGCTACACCTTC. The entire variable domain, with the rest obtained from reference TRBV2 and TRBJ1-2, is as follows: EPEVTQTPSHQVTQMGQEVILRCVPISNHLYFYWYRQILGQKVEFLVSFYNNEISEKSEIFDDQFSVERPDGSNFTLKIRSTKLEDSAMYFCASSEGAPANYGYTFGSGTRLTVV.

This clone was found once. The CDR3 region is CASSEGRGGINIQYF. DNA of the CDR3: TGTGCCAGCAGTGAAGGGAGGGGGGGGATAAACATTCAGTACTTC. V is TRBV2 and J is TRBJ2-4, with a tentative D call TRBD2 (7 bases). CDR1 is SNHLY, CDR2 FYNNEI, per germline. This CDR3 is built from 15 residues. Trimming removed 1 base from V and 6 bases from J, with 13 bases in between.

This clone has only one observation. The chain joins TRBV6-2 or TRBV6-3 to TRBJ2-5, with 9 bases aligning to TRBD2. The germline gives CDR1 MNHEY, CDR2 SVGEGT. The trim removed 5 bases at V and 4 bases at J, leaving 11 bases unmatched. There are 16 residues in the CDR3. The CDR3, as DNA: TGTGCCAGCAGTGGAGCGGGGGGCCGGGGGACAGAGACCCAGTACTTC. This gives the protein CASSGAGGRGTETQYF.

The chain is built from TRBV2 and TRBJ2-5; the D gene is possibly TRBD2 (6 bases). Germline V gives CDR1 SNHLY, CDR2 FYNNEI. With 7 bases removed from V and 5 bases from J, the gap between germline ends came to 14 bases. This CDR3 region has 13 residues. CDR3 coding DNA: TGTGCCAGCAACCGCAGGGAGGAGGAGACCCAGTACTTC. This encodes CASNRREEETQYF.

The chain recombines TRBV6-5 with TRBJ1-2; perhaps TRBD1 as D (5 bases). The CDR3 length is 13 residues. Trimming left V 0 bases short and J 7 bases short, with 9 bases between. From germline, CDR1 is MNHEY and CDR2 SVGAGI. The CDR3 DNA reads TGTGCCAGCAGTTACTCCCAGGGCGGTGGCTACACCTTC. It yields the protein CASSYSQGGGYTF.

V is TRBV19 and J is TRBJ2-5, with 16 bases matching TRBD2. Germline V gives CDR1 LNHDA, CDR2 SQIVND (reference sequence). This CDR3 contains 17 residues. J lost 5 bases, V lost 6 bases, and 9 bases had no gene match. CDR3 sequence (DNA): TGTGCCAGTAGCCTCCCGGGACTAGCGGGGGGGATTGAGACCCAGTACTTC. Its protein product is CASSLPGLAGGIETQYF. Supplemented by reference TRBV19 and TRBJ2-5, the full variable domain reads DGGITQSPKYLFRKEGQNVTLSCEQNLNHDAMYWYRQDPGQGLRLIYYSQIVNDFQKGDIAEGYSVSREKKESFPLTVTSAQKNPTAFYLCASSLPGLAGGIETQYFGPGTRLLVL.

The genes are TRBV27 and TRBJ2-5; TRBD2 matches 11 bases. Germline CDR1 and CDR2: MNHEY and SMNVEV (reference sequence). V shed 6 bases and J 2 bases; nucleotides not matched to a gene: 5. The CDR3 has 15 residues. CDR3 in amino acids: CASSRGTSGQETQYF. The CDR3, as DNA: TGTGCCAGCAGCCGAGGGACTAGCGGACAAGAGACCCAGTACTTC.

The chain is built from TRBV18 and TRBJ1-2; D unclear. Germline V gene lookup returns CDR1 KGHSH and CDR2 LQKENI. V shed 3 bases and J shed 8 bases, with 16 bases lying between them. This CDR3 spans 14 amino acids. Written as DNA, the CDR3 is TGTGCCAGCTCACCCGGACCGGGGAACAGCGGCTACACCTTC. Protein sequence: CASSPGPGNSGYTF. Combining the CDR3 with reference TRBV18 and TRBJ1-2 gives the whole variable domain NAGVMQNPRHLVRRRGQEARLRCSPMKGHSHVYWYRQLPEEGLKFMVYLQKENIIDESGMPKERFSAEFPKEGPSILRIQQVVRGDSAAYFCASSPGPGNSGYTFGSGTRLTVV.

The V call is TRBV5-1, the J call TRBJ1-5; 8 bases are shared with TRBD1. Germline-derived CDR1 and CDR2 are SGHRS and YFSETQ. There are 14 residues in the CDR3. V shed 4 bases, J shed 5 bases, and the junction held 5 bases outside the gene matches. The CDR3 DNA is TGCGCCAGCAGCACTGGGACAGGAGATCAGCCCCAGCATTTT. Translation: CASSTGTGDQPQHF.

CDR3 nucleotide sequence: TGTGCCATCAGTGATACGAGGGCAGGGGATTATGGCTACACCTTC. Protein: CAISDTRAGDYGYTF. The chain has TRBV10-3 and TRBJ1-2; tentative D call: TRBD1 (6 bases). Germline lookup yields CDR1 ENHRY and CDR2 SYGVKD. V lost 3 bases and J lost 5, with 16 bases in between. There are 15 residues in the CDR3.

The chain is built from TRBV28 and TRBJ1-2; 10 positions agree with TRBD1. Trimming took 2 bases from V and 4 from J; bases not matched to a gene: 4. From germline, CDR1 is MDHEN and CDR2 SYDVKM. The CDR3 loop spans 15 amino acids. The chain's CDR3 is CASSLGTGVAYGYTF. CDR3 bases: TGTGCCAGCAGTTTAGGGACAGGGGTAGCCTATGGCTACACCTTC.

This chain joins TRBV28 and TRBJ2-1; 8 positions match TRBD1. The V segment lost 3 bases and the J segment 0 bases; nucleotides outside the gene matches: 4. Germline V lookup: CDR1 MDHEN, CDR2 SYDVKM. CDR3 size: 16 residues. CDR3 in DNA: TGTGCCAGCAGTTTTCCAGGGGGCAGCTCCTACAATGAGCAGTTCTTC. It codes for CASSFPGGSSYNEQFF. The full variable domain, in which reference TRBV28 and TRBJ2-1 provide the parts outside the CDR3, is DVKVTQSSRYLVKRTGEKVFLECVQDMDHENMFWYRQDPGLGLRLIYFSYDVKMKEKGDIPEGYSVSREKKERFSLILESASTNQTSMYLCASSFPGGSSYNEQFFGPGTRLTVL.

The chain links TRBV18 to TRBJ2-7; D unclear. This CDR3 region has 12 residues. The V gene's germline CDR1 is KGHSH and CDR2 LQKENI. Trimming left V 6 bases short and J 4 bases short, with 10 bases between. The CDR3 DNA follows: TGTGCCAGCTCCCCGGGTAGGTACGAGCAGTACTTC. Its translation: CASSPGRYEQYF.

V is TRBV6-2 or TRBV6-3 and J is TRBJ2-5, with 8 bases aligning to TRBD1. The ends lost 0 bases at V and 2 bases at J; junction bases unmatched: 5. Germline values: CDR1 MNHEY, CDR2 SVGEGT. The CDR3 is 16 residues long. CDR3 in DNA: TGTGCCAGCAGTTACTCAAGTCGGGACAGGCAAGAGACCCAGTACTTC. Translation: CASSYSSRDRQETQYF.

This clone was seen a few times. J is TRBJ2-1 and V is TRBV15; D might be TRBD2 (5 bases). Trimming stripped 9 bases from V and 0 bases from J, with 6 bases between. CDR3 length equals 12 residues. CDR1 is LNHNV and CDR2 is YYDKDF in the germline V gene (reference sequence). The CDR3 spells CATGSSYNEQFF. The DNA for the CDR3 is TGTGCCACAGGGAGCTCCTACAATGAGCAGTTCTTC.

The V call is TRBV2, the J call TRBJ1-4, with D maybe TRBD1 (5 bases). CDR1 and CDR2 (germline): SNHLY, FYNNEI. The V end lost 3 bases, the J end lost 3 bases, and 8 bases lay between the germline ends. The CDR3 has 14 residues. The CDR3 region has the DNA TGTGCCAGCAGTGACAGGGTATCTAATGAAAAACTGTTTTTT. Translating it yields CASSDRVSNEKLFF.

The chain is built from TRBV4-1 and TRBJ2-4; 10 bases line up with TRBD2. Losses at the gene ends were 0 bases for V and 2 bases for J; bases not matched to a gene: 10. The CDR3 runs to 19 residues. Germline values: CDR1 MGHRA, CDR2 YSYEKL. This chain's CDR3 is CASSQEGAGGLNPKNIQYF. The CDR3 region has the DNA TGCGCCAGCAGCCAAGAGGGAGCGGGGGGGCTGAACCCCAAAAACATTCAGTACTTC.

V and J are TRBV7-2 and TRBJ2-1, with D tentatively TRBD1 (6 bases). The CDR3 length is 13 residues. The germline gives CDR1 SGHTA, CDR2 FQGNSA. V was trimmed by 4 bases and J by 8 bases, leaving 12 bases between them. CDR3 bases: TGTGCCAGCAGCTCCGCACAGGGATATGAGCAGTTCTTC. Amino acid sequence: CASSSAQGYEQFF. Variable domain in full (rest from reference TRBV7-2 and TRBJ2-1): GAGVSQSPSNKVTEKGKDVELRCDPISGHTALYWYRQSLGQGLEFLIYFQGNSAPDKSGLPSDRFSAERTGGSVSTLTIQRTQQEDSAVYLCASSSAQGYEQFFGPGTRLTVL.

The chain's CDR3 is CASRGQGRGNTEAFF. CDR3 bases: TGTGCCAGCAGGGGACAGGGAAGGGGAAACACTGAAGCTTTCTTT. V usage is TRBV18 and J usage is TRBJ1-1; 9 nucleotides line up with TRBD1. Trimming took 8 bases from V and 2 from J; bases not matched to a gene: 9. Germline V gene lookup returns CDR1 KGHSH and CDR2 LQKENI. This CDR3 has 15 amino acids.